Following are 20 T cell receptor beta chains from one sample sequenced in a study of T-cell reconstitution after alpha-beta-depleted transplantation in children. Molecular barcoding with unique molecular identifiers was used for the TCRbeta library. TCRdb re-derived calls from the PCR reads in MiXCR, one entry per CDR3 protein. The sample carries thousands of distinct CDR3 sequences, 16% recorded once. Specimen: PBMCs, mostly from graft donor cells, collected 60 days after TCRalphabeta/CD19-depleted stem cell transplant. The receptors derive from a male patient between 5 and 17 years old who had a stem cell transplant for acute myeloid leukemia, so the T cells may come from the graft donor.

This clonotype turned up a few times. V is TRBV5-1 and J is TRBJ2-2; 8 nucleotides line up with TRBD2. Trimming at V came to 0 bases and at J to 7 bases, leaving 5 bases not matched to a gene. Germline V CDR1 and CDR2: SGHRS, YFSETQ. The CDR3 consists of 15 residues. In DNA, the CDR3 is TGCGCCAGCAGCTTGGCCGCGGGGGGCCACGGGGAGCTGTTTTTT. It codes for CASSLAAGGHGELFF.

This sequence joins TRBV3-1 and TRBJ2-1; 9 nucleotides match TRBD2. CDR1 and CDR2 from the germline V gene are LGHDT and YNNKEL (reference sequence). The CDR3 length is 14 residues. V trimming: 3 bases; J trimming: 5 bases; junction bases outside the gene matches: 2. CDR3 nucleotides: TGTGCCAGCAGCCAGAGGACTAGCGACAATGAGCAGTTCTTC. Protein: CASSQRTSDNEQFF.

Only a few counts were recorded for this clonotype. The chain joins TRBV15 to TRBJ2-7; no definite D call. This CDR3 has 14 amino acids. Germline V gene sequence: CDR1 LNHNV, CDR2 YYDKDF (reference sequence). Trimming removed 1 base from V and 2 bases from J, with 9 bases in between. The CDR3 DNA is TGTGCCACCAGCAGAGGGGGTACTGCCTACGAGCAGTACTTC. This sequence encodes CATSRGGTAYEQYF.

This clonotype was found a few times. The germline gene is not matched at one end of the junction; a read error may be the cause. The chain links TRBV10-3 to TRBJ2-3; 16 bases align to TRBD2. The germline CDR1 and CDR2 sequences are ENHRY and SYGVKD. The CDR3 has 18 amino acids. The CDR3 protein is CVISETPGLAGGLDTQYF. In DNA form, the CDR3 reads TGTGTCATCAGTGAGACACCGGGACTAGCGGGAGGGTTGGATACGCAGTATTTT.

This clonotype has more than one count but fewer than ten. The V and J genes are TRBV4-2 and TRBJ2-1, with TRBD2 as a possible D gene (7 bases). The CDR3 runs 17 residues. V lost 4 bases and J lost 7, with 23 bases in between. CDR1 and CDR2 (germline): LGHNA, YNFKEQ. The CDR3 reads CASSRAGEGGPGNEQFF. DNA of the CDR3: TGTGCCAGCAGCCGAGCAGGGGAGGGAGGGCCGGGGAATGAGCAGTTCTTC.

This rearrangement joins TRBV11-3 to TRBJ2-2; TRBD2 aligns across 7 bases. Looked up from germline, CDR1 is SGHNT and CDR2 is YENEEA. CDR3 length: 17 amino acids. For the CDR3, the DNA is TGTGCTTCGGGGGGAGGGGACCGTATAGCGAACACCGGGGAGCTGTTTTTT. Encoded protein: CASGGGDRIANTGELFF.

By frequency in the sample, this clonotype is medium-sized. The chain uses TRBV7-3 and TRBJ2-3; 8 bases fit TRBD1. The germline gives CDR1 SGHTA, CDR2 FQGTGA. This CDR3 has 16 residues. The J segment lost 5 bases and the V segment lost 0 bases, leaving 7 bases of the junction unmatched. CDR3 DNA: TGTGCCAGCAGCTTAACGGGGGCCAGGGGGCGAGATACGCAGTATTTT. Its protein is CASSLTGARGRDTQYF.

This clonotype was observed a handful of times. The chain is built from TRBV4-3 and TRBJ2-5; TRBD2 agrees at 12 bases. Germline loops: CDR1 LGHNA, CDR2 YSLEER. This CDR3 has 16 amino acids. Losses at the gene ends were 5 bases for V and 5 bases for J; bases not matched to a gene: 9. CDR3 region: CASSAPSGRARETQYF. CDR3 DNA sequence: TGCGCCAGCAGCGCCCCTAGCGGGAGGGCCCGGGAGACCCAGTACTTC.

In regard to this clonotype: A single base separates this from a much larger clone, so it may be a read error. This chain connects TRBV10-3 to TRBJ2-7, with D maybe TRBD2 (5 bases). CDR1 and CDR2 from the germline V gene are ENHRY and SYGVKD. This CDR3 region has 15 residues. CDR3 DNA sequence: TGTGCCATCAGTGACAGTGGCGGGCGCTCCTACGGGCAGTACTTC. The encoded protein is CAISDSGGRSYGQYF.

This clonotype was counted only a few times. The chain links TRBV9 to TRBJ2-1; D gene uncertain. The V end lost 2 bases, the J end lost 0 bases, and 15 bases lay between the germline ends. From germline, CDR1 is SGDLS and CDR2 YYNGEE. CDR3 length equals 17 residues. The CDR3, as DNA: TGTGCCAGCAGCGTGTCCCTCTGGGAAAGCTCCTACAATGAGCAGTTCTTC. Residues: CASSVSLWESSYNEQFF.

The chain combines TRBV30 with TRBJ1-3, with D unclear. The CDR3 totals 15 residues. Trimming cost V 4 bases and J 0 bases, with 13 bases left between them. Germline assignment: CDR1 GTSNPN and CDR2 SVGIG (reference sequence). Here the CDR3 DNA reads TGTGCCTGGATCCCCGCCGGTGGCTCTGGAAACACCATATATTTT. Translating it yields CAWIPAGGSGNTIYF. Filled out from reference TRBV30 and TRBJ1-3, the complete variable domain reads SQTIHQWPATLVQPVGSPLSLECTVEGTSNPNLYWYRQAAGRGLQLLFYSVGIGQISSEVPQNLSASRPQDRQFILSSKKLLLSDSGFYLCAWIPAGGSGNTIYFGEGSWLTVV.

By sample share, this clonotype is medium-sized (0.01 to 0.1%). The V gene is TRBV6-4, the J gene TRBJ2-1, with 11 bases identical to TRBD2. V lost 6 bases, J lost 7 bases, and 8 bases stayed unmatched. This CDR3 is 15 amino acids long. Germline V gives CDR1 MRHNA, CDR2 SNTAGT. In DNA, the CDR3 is TGTGCCAGCAGCCAGCTGACTAGCGGGATAAATGAGCAGTTCTTC. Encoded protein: CASSQLTSGINEQFF.

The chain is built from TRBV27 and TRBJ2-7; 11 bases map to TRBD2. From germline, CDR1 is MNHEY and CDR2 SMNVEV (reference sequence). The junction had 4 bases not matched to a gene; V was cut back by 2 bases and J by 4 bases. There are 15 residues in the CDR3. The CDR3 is CASSLTLAGVYEQYF. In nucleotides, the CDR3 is TGTGCCAGCAGTTTAACACTAGCGGGAGTATACGAGCAGTACTTC.

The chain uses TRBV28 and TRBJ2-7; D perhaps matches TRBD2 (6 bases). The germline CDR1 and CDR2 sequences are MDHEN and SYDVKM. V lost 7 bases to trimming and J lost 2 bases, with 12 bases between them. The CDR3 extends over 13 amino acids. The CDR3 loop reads CASTGGKTYEQYF. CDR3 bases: TGTGCCAGCACCGGAGGGAAAACCTACGAGCAGTACTTC.

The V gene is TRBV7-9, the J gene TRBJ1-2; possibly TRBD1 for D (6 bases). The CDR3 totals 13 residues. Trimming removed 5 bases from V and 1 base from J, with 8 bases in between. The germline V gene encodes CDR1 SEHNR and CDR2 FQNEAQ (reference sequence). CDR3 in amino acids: CASSLGHNYGYTF. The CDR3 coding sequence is TGTGCCAGCAGCCTGGGACATAACTATGGCTACACCTTC.

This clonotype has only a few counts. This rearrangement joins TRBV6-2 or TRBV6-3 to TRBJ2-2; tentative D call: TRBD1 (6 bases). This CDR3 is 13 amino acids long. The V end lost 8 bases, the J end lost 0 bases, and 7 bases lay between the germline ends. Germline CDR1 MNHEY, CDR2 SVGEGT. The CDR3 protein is CASGGPNTGELFF. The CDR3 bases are TGTGCCAGCGGGGGCCCGAACACCGGGGAGCTGTTTTTT.

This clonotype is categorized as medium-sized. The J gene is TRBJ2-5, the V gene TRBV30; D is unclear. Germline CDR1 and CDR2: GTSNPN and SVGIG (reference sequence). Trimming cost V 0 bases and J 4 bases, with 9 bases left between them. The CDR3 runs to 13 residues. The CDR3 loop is CAWSVTGRETQYF. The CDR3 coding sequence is TGTGCCTGGAGTGTAACGGGTAGAGAGACCCAGTACTTC.

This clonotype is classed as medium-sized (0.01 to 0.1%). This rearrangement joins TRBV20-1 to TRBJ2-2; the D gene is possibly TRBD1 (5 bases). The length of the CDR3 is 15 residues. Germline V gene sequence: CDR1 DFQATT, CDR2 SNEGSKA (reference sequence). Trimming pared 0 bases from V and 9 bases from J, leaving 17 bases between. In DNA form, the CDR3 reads TGCAGTGCTAGAGATCTGGGGCGACCCGGTCGGGAGCTGTTTTTT. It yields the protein CSARDLGRPGRELFF.

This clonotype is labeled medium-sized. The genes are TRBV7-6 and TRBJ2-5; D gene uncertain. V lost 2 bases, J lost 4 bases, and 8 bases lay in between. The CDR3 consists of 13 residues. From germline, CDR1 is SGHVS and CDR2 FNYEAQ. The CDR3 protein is CASSLRLRETQYF. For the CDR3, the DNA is TGTGCCAGCAGCTTAAGGTTACGAGAGACCCAGTACTTC.

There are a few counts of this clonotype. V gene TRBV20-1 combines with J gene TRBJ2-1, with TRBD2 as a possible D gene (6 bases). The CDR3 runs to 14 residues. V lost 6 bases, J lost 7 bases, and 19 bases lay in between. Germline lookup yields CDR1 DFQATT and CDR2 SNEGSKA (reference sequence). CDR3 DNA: TGCAGTGCCCCACTAGCCTCAACGAGGAATGAGCAGTTCTTC. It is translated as CSAPLASTRNEQFF.